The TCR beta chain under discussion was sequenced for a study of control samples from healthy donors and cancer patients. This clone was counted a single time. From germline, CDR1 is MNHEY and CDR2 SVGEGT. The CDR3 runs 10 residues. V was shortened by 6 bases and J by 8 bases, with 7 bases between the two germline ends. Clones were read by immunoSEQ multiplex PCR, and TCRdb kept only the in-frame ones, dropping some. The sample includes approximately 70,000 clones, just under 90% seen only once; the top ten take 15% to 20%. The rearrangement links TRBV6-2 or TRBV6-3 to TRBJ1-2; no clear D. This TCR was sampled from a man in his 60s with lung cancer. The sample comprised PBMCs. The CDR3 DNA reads TGTGCCAGCAGATACAAGGGCTACACCTTC. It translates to CASRYKGYTF.